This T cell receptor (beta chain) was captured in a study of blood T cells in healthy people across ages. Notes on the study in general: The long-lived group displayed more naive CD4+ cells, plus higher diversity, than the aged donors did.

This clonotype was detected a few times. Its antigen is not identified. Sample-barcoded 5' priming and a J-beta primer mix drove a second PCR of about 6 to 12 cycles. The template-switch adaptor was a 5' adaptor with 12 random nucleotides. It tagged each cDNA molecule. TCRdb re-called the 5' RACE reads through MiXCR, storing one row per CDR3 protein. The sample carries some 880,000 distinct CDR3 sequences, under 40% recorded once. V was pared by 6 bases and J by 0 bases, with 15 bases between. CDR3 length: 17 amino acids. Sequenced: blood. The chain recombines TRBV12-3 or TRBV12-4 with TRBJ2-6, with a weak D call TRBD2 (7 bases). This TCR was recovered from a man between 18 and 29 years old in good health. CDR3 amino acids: CASRSGGLLSGANVLTF. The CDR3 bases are TGTGCCAGCAGGTCCGGGGGGCTACTCTCTGGGGCCAACGTCCTGACTTTC.